Here is one TCR beta chain with its context. A single count supports this clone. Its antigen is unknown. Base qualities are not at hand, and no much larger clone is one base apart. This specimen belongs to a study of shared clonotypes between healthy human individuals (dated by TCRdb to the early 2020s). The study in broad terms: The cohort included three men and a couple of women between 18 and 49 years of age. Per donor, three plates each were used for CD4 naive and CD4 memory, two for CD8 naive, and one for CD8 memory. The study deeply sequenced blood TCR repertoires of about 5 healthy adults to estimate repertoire size and the extent of clonotype sharing between individuals. To increase sequencing depth and limit assay-specific biases, TCR repertoire library preparation and sequencing were carried out by different laboratories using diverse techniques. Leukapheresis yielded between about 0.9 and 9 billion PBMCs per donor. General findings and caveats noted by the study authors: Because the study included a small number of donors, the genetic and exposure-history diversity represented was limited. Based on pairwise subsampling, the degree of clonotype sharing among donors was expected to be affected by sequencing depth. Compared with non-shared clonotypes, clonotypes shared by all four sorted-subset donors had higher generation probabilities. Sampling was restricted to blood, and TCR repertoires in tissue are likely to differ from TCR repertoires in blood. Across a handful of donors, roughly 5.4% of naive CD4, over 3% of naive CD8, around 2.1% of memory CD4, and under 0.45% of memory CD8 clonotypes were shared. Naive subsets generally had larger estimated clonotype richness than memory subsets. Incomplete sequencing was indicated by rarefaction of sorted-subset datasets, despite the large sequencing depth.

Healthy HIV-negative adults with no recently reported acute infections or vaccinations were included as donors. Only Caucasian adults living in Nashville, Tennessee, USA were represented among the donors. CD4+ T cells were enriched by magnetic negative selection; naive cells were then positively selected on CD45RA, and the negative fraction formed the memory subset. Blood was obtained by leukapheresis, after which PBMCs were separated by Ficoll-Histopaque density gradient centrifugation and cryopreserved in liquid nitrogen vapor phase. Analytical flow cytometry was used to check the purity and quantity of every magnetically sorted T cell population. Genomic DNA was isolated from every sorted fraction and measured by UV absorbance on a Nanodrop 2000c. Using the deep immunoSEQ assay, TCR CDR3 regions were amplified from genomic DNA by multiplex PCR. Extracted genomic DNA from each cell subset was distributed evenly across all wells of several immunoSEQ 96-well plates, and each plate was treated as a replicate. For sorted subsets, roughly 200 ng of genomic DNA, equivalent to 30,000 or so T cell genomes, went into each replicate PCR. Purified libraries were quantified with a Qubit 3.0 fluorometer, sized on a Bioanalyzer 2100, and re-quantified with the KAPA Library Quantification kit. Every immunoSEQ 96-well plate was sequenced on a separate single-read 150-cycle Illumina NextSeq 550 flow cell. Concerning the study's data processing: Because the immunoSEQ output included only junctional sequences and no quality scores, the filtering could not be the same as the filtering used for full-length reads. To assign V/J genes and CDR3, sequences were annotated against IMGT germline references using PyIR, a Python wrapper for IgBLAST v1.9. Reads with weak V/J assignments (E-value above 1e-6), missing CDR3, stop codons, out-of-frame junctions, or ambiguous translated residues were removed. A V3J clonotype was defined by an identical inferred V gene, J gene, and CDR3 amino acid sequence. To compute the percentage overlap between repertoires, the number of shared unique clonotypes was divided by the size of the smaller repertoire. Three approaches were used to assess repertoire richness: RTK rarefaction, the Chao1 estimator, and Recon v2.1 estimates of unobserved clonotypes. For all TCRbeta clonotypes obtained by the gDNA method from several donors, generation probabilities were computed with OLGA. Held by TCRdb, this immuneACCESS table contains in-frame sequences only and omits some clones. Under half of the omission traces to an unresolved V gene where checked; the cause of the rest is unknown. The D gene and trimming were derived from the DNA, and the V and J assignments and clone size from that table. The sample has over 1.5 million clones on record, 95% to 99% of them singletons. The ten largest clones add up to around 0.47% of the sample.

Source material: naive CD4+ T cells sorted from blood. This sample's cell subset or site label indicates: CD45RA+ positively selected. This clonotype originated in a man aged 25 to 40 in good health.

The sequence in DNA is TGTGCCAGCAGTTTCAGGTCGGGACTAGCGGGACCCTATGAGCAGTTCTTC. Its translation reads: CASSFRSGLAGPYEQFF. The rearrangement joined TRBV28 to TRBJ2-1, with TRBD2 identical over 13 junction bases. The CDR3 starts with the cysteine, ends with the phenylalanine, and has 17 residues. Kept here is only the CDR3 DNA, which spans 51 bases and is read in frame from base 1. Unmatched junction bases come to 10, with V trimmed by 3 bases and J by 8 bases. CDR1 and CDR2 were assigned from the germline V gene as MDHEN and SYDVKM. The full variable domain, with segments outside the CDR3 supplied by the reference TRBV28 and TRBJ2-1 proteins, appears as DVKVTQSSRYLVKRTGEKVFLECVQDMDHENMFWYRQDPGLGLRLIYFSYDVKMKEKGDIPEGYSVSREKKERFSLILESASTNQTSMYLCASSFRSGLAGPYEQFFGPGTRLTVL.